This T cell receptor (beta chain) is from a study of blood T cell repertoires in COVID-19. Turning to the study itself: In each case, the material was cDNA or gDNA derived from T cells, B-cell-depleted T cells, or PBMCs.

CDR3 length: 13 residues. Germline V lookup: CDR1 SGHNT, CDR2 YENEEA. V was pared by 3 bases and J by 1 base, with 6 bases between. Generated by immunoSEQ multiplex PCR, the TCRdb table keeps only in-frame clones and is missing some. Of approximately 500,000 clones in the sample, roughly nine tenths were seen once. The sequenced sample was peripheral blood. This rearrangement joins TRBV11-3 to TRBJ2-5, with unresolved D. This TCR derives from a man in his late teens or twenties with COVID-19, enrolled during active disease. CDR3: CASSLIAQETQYF. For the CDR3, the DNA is TGTGCCAGCAGCTTGATAGCCCAAGAGACCCAGTACTTC.